This T cell receptor (beta chain) is from a study of blood T cell repertoires in COVID-19. Some clones are missing from TCRdb's copy, which holds only in-frame ones; the method was immunoSEQ multiplex PCR. The sample consists of about 71,000 clones, 80% to 90% of them appearing once. Looked up from germline, CDR1 is SQVTM and CDR2 is ANQGSEA. Trimming took off 4 bases at V and 12 bases at J, with 13 bases between the two ends. This CDR3 is built from 11 residues. Input material: peripheral blood. The clonotype originates from a man aged 50-60 years with acute or convalescent COVID-19. The J gene is TRBJ2-1, the V gene TRBV29-1; D is perhaps TRBD2 (5 bases). CDR3 amino acids: CSVGLLEGQFF. CDR3 sequence (DNA): TGCAGCGTTGGGCTACTAGAGGGGCAGTTCTTC.